This T cell receptor (beta chain) was identified during a study of early T cells in non-severe SARS-CoV-2 infection (dated by TCRdb to the early 2020s). General notes on the study: Because TCR sequencing was done on bulk RNA from unsorted whole blood, the alpha and beta chains could not be paired. Broad study findings and their caveats: VDJdb matching was skewed toward anti-spike CD8 responses and likely underestimated virus-specific expansions, missing private and CD4 specificities.

This was a case-control study nested in a cohort of healthcare workers in London, UK, who had nasopharyngeal swab PCR tests and blood samples taken every week. Healthcare workers were recruited during the week of the UK lockdown, between 23 and 31 March 2020, and followed weekly for up to about 16 weeks. As concerns this clonotype: What antigen it recognizes has not been identified. No quality values exist for individual bases; no much larger clone is one base distant.

Receptor libraries were prepared by 5' RACE. TCRdb lists the instrument as NextSeq 500. Unique molecular identifiers were attached to individual cDNA molecules in the TCR library protocol so that sequencing error and PCR bias could be corrected. Both TCR alpha and beta chains were sequenced, and tight co-correlation was observed between alpha and beta sequence abundances in each sample. Turning to the authors' computational methods: V gene, J gene and CDR3 annotation of TCR sequences was performed with Decombinator V4. Expanded TCRs were defined as changing significantly between any two time points under a Poisson model with p below 0.0001. Abundances of TCRs were expressed as counts per million after normalisation to the total number of TCRs sequenced in each sample. MAIT TCRs were defined by TRAV1-2 paired with TRAJ12, TRAJ20 or TRAJ33, and iNKT TCRs by TRAV10 paired with TRAJ18. VDJdb, accessed 1 November 2021, was searched for CMV, EBV and SARS-CoV-2 annotated TCRs, with TCRs annotated for multiple antigens excluded. TCRdb trimmed public reads at Q25 via fastp, called clones via MiXCR and kept in-frame beta chains. All rows with the same CDR3 protein become a single entry with the most common DNA and genes. TCRdb, rather than the study authors, made the V and J calls. This sample holds tens of thousands of distinct CDR3 sequences; around 6.5% were observed only once. The ten largest clones capture 2.5% to 3% of the sample.

The CDR3 numbers 14 residues from cysteine through phenylalanine. CDR3 DNA only is kept here, 42 bases in frame from base 1. Compared with germline, V lacks 7 bases and J lacks 6 bases; bases without a gene match: 7. Reading the germline V gene (reference sequence) gives CDR1 MNHNY and CDR2 SVGAGI. The chain uses TRBV6-6 and TRBJ1-5; 9 central bases correspond to TRBD1. This receptor was obtained from an adult who was a healthcare worker with PCR-confirmed SARS-CoV-2 infection or an uninfected control (not recorded which). The sample was whole blood, taken at baseline. CDR3 reads: CASTGGTGIQPQHF. The sequence in DNA is TGTGCCAGCACTGGGGGGACAGGGATTCAGCCCCAGCATTTT.